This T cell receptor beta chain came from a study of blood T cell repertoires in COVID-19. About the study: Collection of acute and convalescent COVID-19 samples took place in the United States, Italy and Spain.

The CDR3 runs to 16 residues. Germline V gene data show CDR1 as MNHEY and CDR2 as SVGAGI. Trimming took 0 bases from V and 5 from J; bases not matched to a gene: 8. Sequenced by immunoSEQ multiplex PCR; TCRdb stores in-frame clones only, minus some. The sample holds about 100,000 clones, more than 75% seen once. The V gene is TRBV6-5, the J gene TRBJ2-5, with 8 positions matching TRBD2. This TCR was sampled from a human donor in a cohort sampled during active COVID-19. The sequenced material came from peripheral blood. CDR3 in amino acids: CASSYSVGGAAETQYF. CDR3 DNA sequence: TGTGCCAGCAGTTACTCGGTCGGGGGGGCCGCTGAGACCCAGTACTTC.